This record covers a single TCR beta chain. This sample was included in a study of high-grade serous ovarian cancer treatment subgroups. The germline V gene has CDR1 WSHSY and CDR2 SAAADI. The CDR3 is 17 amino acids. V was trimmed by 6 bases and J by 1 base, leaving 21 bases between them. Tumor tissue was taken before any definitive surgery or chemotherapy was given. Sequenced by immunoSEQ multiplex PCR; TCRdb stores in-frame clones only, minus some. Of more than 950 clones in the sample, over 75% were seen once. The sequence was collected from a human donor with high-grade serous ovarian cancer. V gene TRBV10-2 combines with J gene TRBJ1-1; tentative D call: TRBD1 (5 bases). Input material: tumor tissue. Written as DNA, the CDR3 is TGCGCCAGCAGCTTATTGGGAAGGGCTGGGGGGAACACTGAAGCTTTCTTT. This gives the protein CASSLLGRAGGNTEAFF.